This passage covers 31 T cell receptor beta chains from one sample sequenced in a study of T cells after yellow fever vaccination. TCRdb itself ran the 5' RACE reads through MiXCR, one entry per CDR3 protein. The sample has under 150,000 distinct CDR3 sequences, approximately 7.7% seen once. The sample here was CD4+ T cells sorted from PBMCs, taken 5 days after the yellow fever booster vaccination. All receptors derive from a young man who received the YFV17D yellow fever vaccine.

This clonotype has a count of ten or more. The genes are TRBV5-1 and TRBJ2-5, with a possible D match to TRBD2 (6 bases). The germline V and J ends were trimmed by 4 bases and 2 bases, with 12 bases remaining between them. The CDR3 spans 14 residues. Germline CDR1 SGHRS, CDR2 YFSETQ. CDR3: CASSLLASQETQYF. Here the CDR3 DNA reads TGCGCCAGCAGCCTACTAGCATCACAAGAGACCCAGTACTTC.

The table lists this clonotype with many counts. The CDR3 is CASSQGSGYNEQFF. The CDR3 DNA follows: TGTGCCAGCAGCCAAGGGAGTGGATACAATGAGCAGTTCTTC. The chain employs TRBV7-3 and TRBJ2-1; weak D call: TRBD2 (5 bases). V lost 5 bases, J lost 4 bases, and 12 bases lay in between. CDR1 is SGHTA and CDR2 is FQGTGA in the germline V gene. The CDR3 covers 14 residues.

This clonotype was seen repeatedly, ten times or more. The genes are TRBV7-2 and TRBJ2-1; 12 bases line up with TRBD2. After removal of 0 bases from V and 6 bases from J, the junction contained 6 bases not matched to a gene. Germline CDR1 and CDR2: SGHTA and FQGNSA. This CDR3 contains 17 residues. The CDR3 protein is CASSLAQGGLAGNEQFF. CDR3 sequence (DNA): TGTGCCAGCAGCTTAGCGCAAGGGGGACTAGCGGGCAATGAGCAGTTCTTC.

V is TRBV19 and J is TRBJ2-6; D gene ambiguous. V was cut by 3 bases and J by 4 bases, with 4 bases left in between. The CDR3 loop spans 13 amino acids. Germline V gene data show CDR1 as LNHDA and CDR2 as SQIVND (reference sequence). The CDR3 sequence: CASSIQGANVLTF. In DNA, the CDR3 is TGTGCCAGTAGTATCCAGGGGGCCAACGTCCTGACTTTC.

This clonotype occurred a few times. The chain employs TRBV5-4 and TRBJ1-4; weak D call: TRBD1 (5 bases). The germline V gene encodes CDR1 SGHNT and CDR2 YYREEE (reference sequence). V was trimmed by 4 bases and J by 8 bases, leaving 15 bases between them. This CDR3 region has 14 residues. CDR3 sequence reads: CASSNRDGREKLFF. In DNA, the CDR3 is TGTGCCAGCAGCAACCGGGACGGCCGGGAAAAACTGTTTTTT.

V gene TRBV3-1 combines with J gene TRBJ2-3; D may be TRBD2 (5 bases). The CDR3 spans 15 residues. Germline CDR1 is LGHDT and CDR2 is YNNKEL (reference sequence). Trimming pared 6 bases from V and 1 base from J, leaving 14 bases between. DNA for the CDR3: TGTGCCAGCAGTCAGGAGCGGAGCGGCACAGATACGCAGTATTTT. Translation: CASSQERSGTDTQYF.

This clonotype was observed many times. V usage is TRBV5-1 and J usage is TRBJ1-4, with D unresolved. The CDR3 length is 14 residues. V lost 1 base and J lost 3, with 7 bases in between. Germline CDR1 reads SGHRS; CDR2 reads YFSETQ. The CDR3 here is CASSLQPSNEKLFF. In DNA form, the CDR3 reads TGCGCCAGCAGCTTGCAGCCCTCTAATGAAAAACTGTTTTTT. The complete variable domain, with remaining parts taken from reference TRBV5-1 and TRBJ1-4, reads KAGVTQTPRYLIKTRGQQVTLSCSPISGHRSVSWYQQTPGQGLQFLFEYFSETQRNKGNFPGRFSGRQFSNSRSEMNVSTLELGDSALYLCASSLQPSNEKLFFGSGTQLSVL.

In the case of this clonotype: Given a much more abundant clone one base away, this may be a read error. The chain employs TRBV30 and TRBJ2-1; the match to TRBD2 covers 10 bases. The CDR3 sequence is 14 residues long. Germline CDR1 is GTSNPN and CDR2 is SVGIG (reference sequence). J lost 10 bases, V lost 7 bases, and 13 bases had no gene match. CDR3 bases: TGTGCCTCCCCTAGCGGGAGTACACCGAGGGAGCAGTTCTTC. This translates into CASPSGSTPREQFF. Full variable domain (outside the CDR3, taken from reference TRBV30 and TRBJ2-1): SQTIHQWPATLVQPVGSPLSLECTVEGTSNPNLYWYRQAAGRGLQLLFYSVGIGQISSEVPQNLSASRPQDRQFILSSKKLLLSDSGFYLCASPSGSTPREQFFGPGTRLTVL.

This clonotype was detected ten times or more. The gene calls are TRBV18 and TRBJ2-5, with a weak D call TRBD1 (6 bases). The CDR3 length is 13 residues. Germline loops: CDR1 KGHSH, CDR2 LQKENI. V lost 4 bases to trimming and J lost 3 bases, with 9 bases between them. CDR3 sequence reads: CASSRGQKETQYF. CDR3 DNA sequence: TGTGCCAGCTCACGAGGACAGAAAGAGACCCAGTACTTC.

This clonotype was observed at least ten times. The rearrangement uses TRBV5-5 and TRBJ1-2; 9 bases fit TRBD1. Losses at the gene ends were 0 bases for V and 6 bases for J; bases not matched to a gene: 6. The V gene's germline CDR1 is SGHKS and CDR2 YYEKEE (reference sequence). CDR3 length equals 15 residues. This chain's CDR3 is CASSLAQQGANGYTF. CDR3 nucleotide sequence: TGTGCCAGCAGCTTGGCCCAACAGGGGGCGAATGGCTACACCTTC.

This clonotype was found many times. V usage is TRBV19 and J usage is TRBJ2-2; no clear D. V was clipped by 5 bases and J by 1 base, with 14 bases between them. Germline V lookup: CDR1 LNHDA, CDR2 SQIVND (reference sequence). CDR3 size: 16 residues. CDR3 amino acids: CASSRVWSQNTGELFF. The CDR3 DNA reads TGTGCCAGTAGTCGGGTTTGGAGCCAGAACACCGGGGAGCTGTTTTTT.

This clonotype was picked up many times. J is TRBJ2-1 and V is TRBV12-3 or TRBV12-4; 10 bases fit TRBD1. V lost 3 bases, J lost 4 bases, and 6 bases stayed unmatched. CDR3 size: 16 residues. The DNA for the CDR3 is TGTGCCAGCAGTTTGCTGGGACAGGGGCGTTACAATGAGCAGTTCTTC. Its protein is CASSLLGQGRYNEQFF.

In this sample, this clonotype turned up many times. The rearrangement links TRBV3-1 to TRBJ2-7; D may be TRBD2 (6 bases). The CDR3 loop spans 13 amino acids. V shed 1 base and J shed 7 bases, with 11 bases lying between them. Germline CDR1 and CDR2: LGHDT and YNNKEL (reference sequence). The CDR3 coding sequence is TGTGCCAGCAGCCAAGGGGACTCGAGGGAGCAGTACTTC. Translation gives CASSQGDSREQYF.

The CDR3 bases are TGTGCCAGCAGCTTGGACCTGGTCGCAGATACGCAGTATTTT. This sequence encodes CASSLDLVADTQYF. This sequence joins TRBV7-2 and TRBJ2-3; no firm D call. This CDR3 is 14 amino acids long. Germline V CDR1 and CDR2: SGHTA, FQGNSA. The V end was cut by 3 bases, the J end by 4 bases, with 11 bases between. Using reference TRBV7-2 and TRBJ2-3 for the parts outside the CDR3, the full variable domain is GAGVSQSPSNKVTEKGKDVELRCDPISGHTALYWYRQSLGQGLEFLIYFQGNSAPDKSGLPSDRFSAERTGGSVSTLTIQRTQQEDSAVYLCASSLDLVADTQYFGPGTRLTVL.

This clonotype was observed at least ten times. V usage is TRBV5-5 and J usage is TRBJ2-5, with D possibly TRBD2 on 6 matching bases. The ends were cut back, 3 bases at V and 0 bases at J, with 9 bases in the middle. This CDR3 is 14 amino acids long. Germline V gene sequence: CDR1 SGHKS, CDR2 YYEKEE (reference sequence). The CDR3 DNA reads TGTGCCAGCAGCTGGGGGGTGTACCAAGAGACCCAGTACTTC. It translates to CASSWGVYQETQYF.

Regarding this clonotype: This may be a read error: a much more frequent sequence differs by one nucleotide. The chain uses TRBV15 and TRBJ1-2, with D uncertain. The CDR3 totals 14 residues. V was trimmed by 0 bases and J by 7 bases, leaving 12 bases between them. Germline-derived CDR1 and CDR2 are LNHNV and YYDKDF (reference sequence). The CDR3 region is CATSRDLAECGYTF. DNA for the CDR3: TGTGCCACCAGCAGAGATCTGGCTGAGTGTGGCTACACCTTC.

This clonotype appeared many times. The chain uses TRBV12-3 or TRBV12-4 and TRBJ2-5; D remains unclear. The CDR3 loop spans 11 amino acids. The germline V and J ends were trimmed by 6 bases and 5 bases, with 7 bases remaining between them. The CDR3 bases are TGTGCCAGCAGCTTCGGGGAGACCCAGTACTTC. It encodes CASSFGETQYF.

This clonotype has more than one count but fewer than ten. The gene calls are TRBV11-2 and TRBJ2-7; no definite D call. Germline lookup yields CDR1 SGHAT and CDR2 FQNNGV. The CDR3 totals 13 residues. V shed 6 bases and J shed 3 bases, with 12 bases lying between them. CDR3 in DNA: TGTGCCAGCAGTCTCCTTTGGGGCTACGAGCAGTACTTC. Protein sequence: CASSLLWGYEQYF.

This clonotype has a count of ten or more. The chain couples TRBV5-1 to TRBJ2-3; D remains ambiguous. The V gene lost 4 bases and the J gene lost 3 bases, with 18 bases spanning the gap. Looked up from germline, CDR1 is SGHRS and CDR2 is YFSETQ. The CDR3 is 16 amino acids. CDR3 sequence (DNA): TGCGCCAGCAGCCTCGGAGTACGCCCTAAAACAGATACGCAGTATTTT. This translates into CASSLGVRPKTDTQYF.

This clonotype was observed at least ten times. The CDR3 DNA follows: TGTGCCAGCAGTACCCTAGGGCGGGAGGGCCCCGAGCAGTACTTC. Its translation: CASSTLGREGPEQYF. This sequence joins TRBV25-1 and TRBJ2-7, with TRBD2 matching 9 bases. Per the germline V gene, CDR1 is MGHDK and CDR2 is SYGVNS. This CDR3 comprises 15 residues. The junction had 11 bases not matched to a gene; V was cut back by 5 bases and J by 6 bases.

Many counts were recorded for this clonotype. The chain couples TRBV4-3 to TRBJ2-3; TRBD1 matches at 7 bases. V shed 0 bases and J 4 bases; nucleotides not matched to a gene: 7. CDR3 length equals 16 residues. Germline V CDR1 and CDR2: LGHNA, YSLEER. CDR3 bases: TGCGCCAGCAGCCAAGAACCGAACAGGGGATCAGATACGCAGTATTTT. This codes for CASSQEPNRGSDTQYF.

This clonotype was detected ten times or more. The V gene is TRBV2, the J gene TRBJ2-5; TRBD2 is a possible D gene (6 bases). Trimming took 6 bases from V and 5 from J, leaving 16 bases between them. There are 14 residues in the CDR3. Germline V gene data show CDR1 as SNHLY and CDR2 as FYNNEI. The CDR3 bases are TGTGCCAGCAGCGACGTGGGACTGGGGGAGACCCAGTACTTC. Protein product: CASSDVGLGETQYF.

This clonotype was seen at least ten times. This chain joins TRBV7-2 and TRBJ2-4, with 10 positions matching TRBD2. CDR3 length equals 16 residues. Per germline, CDR1 SGHTA and CDR2 FQGNSA. With 3 bases clipped from V and 4 bases from J, the junction kept 6 bases outside the gene matches. CDR3 protein: CASSFDPSGGKNIQYF. CDR3 DNA: TGTGCCAGCAGCTTTGACCCTAGCGGGGGTAAAAACATTCAGTACTTC. The entire variable domain, with the rest obtained from reference TRBV7-2 and TRBJ2-4, is as follows: GAGVSQSPSNKVTEKGKDVELRCDPISGHTALYWYRQSLGQGLEFLIYFQGNSAPDKSGLPSDRFSAERTGGSVSTLTIQRTQQEDSAVYLCASSFDPSGGKNIQYFGAGTRLSVL.

This clonotype was detected many times. The DNA of the CDR3 is TGTGCCAGCAGTTACCCAATGGCGGGCAAGTACTTC. Its protein product is CASSYPMAGKYF. V gene TRBV6-2 or TRBV6-3 combines with J gene TRBJ2-7, with D possibly being TRBD2 (5 bases). V was trimmed by 2 bases and J by 11 bases, leaving 13 bases between them. The CDR3 loop spans 12 amino acids. CDR1 is MNHEY, CDR2 SVGEGT, per germline.

This chain joins TRBV20-1 and TRBJ2-1, with TRBD2 matching over 8 bases. Per the germline V gene, CDR1 is DFQATT and CDR2 is SNEGSKA (reference sequence). Trimming took 3 bases from V and 6 from J; bases not matched to a gene: 7. CDR3 length: 14 amino acids. The CDR3 region has the DNA TGCAGTGCTAGGACCACTAGCGGCTCCAATGAGCAGTTCTTC. Residues: CSARTTSGSNEQFF.

This clonotype has at least ten counts. The rearrangement joins TRBV6-2 or TRBV6-3 to TRBJ2-2; no firm D call. The V gene lost 5 bases and the J gene lost 7 bases, with 14 bases spanning the gap. CDR1 is MNHEY and CDR2 is SVGEGT in the germline V gene. The length of the CDR3 is 14 residues. The CDR3 sequence: CASSTPPQRGELFF. As DNA, the CDR3 is TGTGCCAGCAGTACCCCCCCGCAGCGCGGGGAGCTGTTTTTT.

Ten or more counts support this clonotype. This chain links TRBV10-3 with TRBJ2-3, with a weak D call TRBD2 (6 bases). Germline-derived CDR1 and CDR2 are ENHRY and SYGVKD. With 8 bases removed from V and 0 bases from J, the gap between germline ends came to 12 bases. The CDR3 length is 14 residues. The CDR3 DNA follows: TGTGCCATCTCCACGGGAGTTAGCACAGATACGCAGTATTTT. Translation gives CAISTGVSTDTQYF.

This clonotype was detected ten times or more. J is TRBJ1-5 and V is TRBV6-2 or TRBV6-3, with D unresolved. Trimming pared 5 bases from V and 7 bases from J, leaving 9 bases between. CDR3 length: 12 amino acids. In germline, CDR1 is MNHEY, CDR2 SVGEGT. The CDR3 bases are TGTGCCAGCAGTCAGAGTCCCCAGCCCCAGCATTTT. It encodes CASSQSPQPQHF.

This clonotype was seen at least ten times. J is TRBJ2-7 and V is TRBV5-6, with 10 nucleotides matching TRBD2. CDR1 is SGHDT, CDR2 YYEEEE, per germline. The V segment lost 0 bases and the J segment 4 bases; nucleotides outside the gene matches: 4. CDR3 length equals 15 residues. The CDR3 DNA reads TGTGCCAGCAGCTTGGCTGGGACTAGCGTTTACGAGCAGTACTTC. This gives the protein CASSLAGTSVYEQYF.

This clonotype was recorded many times. The chain employs TRBV6-5 and TRBJ2-3, with 14 bases that match TRBD2. The length of the CDR3 is 18 residues. The junction had 11 bases not matched to a gene; V was cut back by 4 bases and J by 5 bases. Germline loops: CDR1 MNHEY, CDR2 SVGAGI. In DNA form, the CDR3 reads TGTGCCAGCAGTTCAATTTACCCCGGGACTAGCGGGAGAGATACGCAGTATTTT. Encoded protein: CASSSIYPGTSGRDTQYF.

This clonotype has ten or more counts. V is TRBV4-3 and J is TRBJ2-2; TRBD1 matches at 7 bases. Germline V gene data show CDR1 as LGHNA and CDR2 as YSLEER. This CDR3 comprises 14 residues. With V trimmed by 4 bases and J by 7 bases, 6 bases remained unmatched. CDR3 sequence (DNA): TGCGCCAGCAGCCGACGACAGGGAGTCGGGGAGCTGTTTTTT. Residues: CASSRRQGVGELFF.